The entry that follows covers one T cell receptor beta chain sequence. This sample was taken from a study of blood T cell repertoires in COVID-19. In the study overall: PBMCs, B-cell-depleted T cells, or T cells provided the cDNA or gDNA that made up the material.

CDR3 length: 12 amino acids. Trimming took 5 bases from V and 6 from J, leaving 11 bases between them. Germline CDR1 SGHTA, CDR2 FQGNSA. Original processing notes: Counts of nucleated cells, estimated from reference gene primer amplification, were obtained. Produced via immunoSEQ multiplex PCR; TCRdb's table is partial and in-frame only. Clonal size and the V and J genes are those of that table, whereas D and trimming came from the DNA. Of 56,000 or so clones in the sample, roughly nine tenths were seen once. The clonotype was recovered from a woman between 55 and 75 years old with COVID-19, enrolled during active disease. V is TRBV7-2 and J is TRBJ2-7; D unresolved. The sample was peripheral blood. CDR3 DNA sequence: TGTGCCAGCAGCACTTTTCTTAGCGAGCAGTACTTC. Its protein is CASSTFLSEQYF.